The clone carrying this TCR beta chain occurred many times. Its matching antigen is unknown. This sample stems from a study of Graves' ophthalmopathy and Graves' hyperthyroidism. Amplification of TCR beta CDR3 regions used RNA transcripts. In the first round, RT-PCR was carried out with HTBI primers, and a multiplex PCR formed the second round. From the multiplex PCR reads, TCRdb called clonotypes with MiXCR, one entry per CDR3 protein. The data show about 740,000 distinct CDR3 sequences, with 35% to 50% seen just once and 35% to 55% held by the top ten. The study's findings and limits: Blood also contained most of the expanded thyroid clonotypes above 0.001 frequency.

Under 3 months in duration, the ophthalmopathy in affected donors had moderate-to-severe activity, CAS ≥3 and NOSPECS ≥4. Per the germline V gene, CDR1 is LNHDA and CDR2 is SQIVND (reference sequence). The CDR3 length is 14 residues. The germline V and J ends were trimmed by 5 bases and 6 bases, with 16 bases remaining between them. The chain has TRBV19 and TRBJ1-1; no clear D. Material: peripheral blood. This TCR derives from an adult man with Graves' ophthalmopathy. CDR3 bases: TGTGCCAGTAGTTCCCTGCTGTTGCGGGCTGAAGCTTTCTTT. Its translation: CASSSLLLRAEAFF.